This TCR beta chain is from a study of cytomegalovirus exposure and HLA in healthy donors. Study outcomes and limitations: The majority of CMV-associated TCR beta chains were reported as apparently HLA-restricted in a later analysis. 87-base-pair reads could not separate some V segments, including TRBV6-2 and TRBV6-3. Solely CMV serostatus was available to characterize immune exposure.

The table lists this clone with a count of one. Its antigen is unknown. Trimming left V 1 base short and J 6 bases short, with 12 bases between. The CDR3 is 14 amino acids. Germline V gene lookup returns CDR1 SGHTA and CDR2 FQGNSA. The PCR employed 60 Vbeta primers together with 13 Jbeta primers. TCRdb keeps only in-frame clones here, not all; method: immunoSEQ multiplex PCR. The data show about 69,000 clones, with roughly 76% seen just once and more than 2.5% held by the top ten. Specimen: PBMCs. The TCR comes from a man younger than 30 in good health and CMV-seronegative. The chain carries TRBV7-2 and TRBJ1-2; no clear D gene. CDR3 sequence: CASSLVMWGDGYTF. The CDR3 nucleotides are TGTGCCAGCAGCTTAGTAATGTGGGGAGATGGCTACACCTTC.